The 18 T cell receptor beta chains listed next were all sequenced from one sample in a study of T-cell memory formation after mild COVID-19. TCRdb re-called the 5' RACE reads through MiXCR, storing one row per CDR3 protein. Altogether roughly 250,000 distinct CDR3 sequences are present, over 15% being singletons, with the ten largest covering 22%. The sample comprised PBMCs or a T cell subset sorted from them (not recorded which). The receptors were sampled from a man younger than 30 who had mild COVID-19 (a few samples of this study predate the infection). Cell type and time point are not known.

The CDR3 sequence is CASSHRQGALGTEAFF. The CDR3 bases are TGTGCCAGCTCACATAGACAGGGGGCGCTGGGTACTGAAGCTTTCTTT. J is TRBJ1-1 and V is TRBV18, with 10 bases lining up with TRBD1. Trimming at V came to 4 bases and at J to 5 bases, leaving 10 bases not matched to a gene. The CDR3 runs 16 residues. Germline V CDR1 and CDR2: KGHSH, LQKENI. Full variable domain (remainder filled in from reference TRBV18 and TRBJ1-1): NAGVMQNPRHLVRRRGQEARLRCSPMKGHSHVYWYRQLPEEGLKFMVYLQKENIIDESGMPKERFSAEFPKEGPSILRIQQVVRGDSAAYFCASSHRQGALGTEAFFGQGTRLTVV.

This clonotype was seen ten or more times. The gene calls are TRBV7-2 and TRBJ1-4; no clear D gene. The CDR3 covers 15 residues. Trimming pared 1 base from V and 3 bases from J, leaving 9 bases between. Germline CDR1 and CDR2: SGHTA and FQGNSA. DNA of the CDR3: TGTGCCAGCAGCTTAGTGGGGTTGGCTAATGAAAAACTGTTTTTT. Its protein is CASSLVGLANEKLFF. Full variable domain (rest looked up from reference TRBV7-2 and TRBJ1-4): GAGVSQSPSNKVTEKGKDVELRCDPISGHTALYWYRQSLGQGLEFLIYFQGNSAPDKSGLPSDRFSAERTGGSVSTLTIQRTQQEDSAVYLCASSLVGLANEKLFFGSGTQLSVL.

The chain uses TRBV7-3 and TRBJ2-3; 11 bases line up with TRBD1. Germline values: CDR1 SGHTA, CDR2 FQGTGA. The CDR3 extends over 15 amino acids. V lost 5 bases, J lost 4 bases, and 5 bases stayed unmatched. This CDR3 is CASSVRTGGPDTQYF. As DNA, the CDR3 is TGTGCCAGCAGCGTAAGGACAGGGGGCCCAGATACGCAGTATTTT.

This clonotype showed up just a few times. The chain is built from TRBV5-1 and TRBJ1-3; D is uncertain. CDR1 is SGHRS and CDR2 is YFSETQ in the germline V gene. The CDR3 is 16 residues long. V lost 0 bases and J 0 bases, leaving 10 bases between the germline ends. Here the CDR3 reads CASSLDNSISGNTIYF. CDR3 sequence (DNA): TGCGCCAGCAGCTTGGATAACAGCATCTCTGGAAACACCATATATTTT.

This chain links TRBV6-2 or TRBV6-3 with TRBJ1-2; D is unclear. The CDR3 covers 14 residues. Germline V gene data show CDR1 as MNHEY and CDR2 as SVGEGT. Trimming removed 5 bases at V and 4 bases at J, with 14 bases between. The CDR3 DNA sequence: TGTGCCAGCAGTCCCCGTTCGAAGAGCTATGGCTACACCTTC. It specifies CASSPRSKSYGYTF.

The chain carries TRBV2 and TRBJ2-3; TRBD2 agrees at 9 bases. This CDR3 region has 14 residues. The trim removed 6 bases at V and 1 base at J, leaving 2 bases unmatched. Germline V lookup: CDR1 SNHLY, CDR2 FYNNEI. The CDR3 region has the DNA TGTGCCAGCAGAGCGGGGGGAGGCACAGATACGCAGTATTTT. This gives the protein CASRAGGGTDTQYF.

This clonotype was observed a handful of times. The chain couples TRBV29-1 to TRBJ1-5, with 8 nucleotides matching TRBD1. The V gene's germline CDR1 is SQVTM and CDR2 ANQGSEA. V lost 6 bases to trimming and J lost 4 bases; unmatched junction nucleotides: 5. This CDR3 has 13 amino acids. The CDR3 coding sequence is TGCAGCGTGGCGGGACAGGAGAATCAGCCCCAGCATTTT. This encodes CSVAGQENQPQHF.

This sequence joins TRBV5-1 and TRBJ2-1, with D possibly being TRBD1 (7 bases). CDR1 and CDR2 from the germline V gene are SGHRS and YFSETQ. CDR3 length equals 15 residues. Deletions cut 4 bases from V and 8 bases from J, with 19 bases between. CDR3 nucleotides: TGCGCCAGCAGCGCTATCAGGGGGGTCGTAGATGAGCAGTTCTTC. Translation: CASSAIRGVVDEQFF. The whole variable domain, remainder taken from reference TRBV5-1 and TRBJ2-1, is KAGVTQTPRYLIKTRGQQVTLSCSPISGHRSVSWYQQTPGQGLQFLFEYFSETQRNKGNFPGRFSGRQFSNSRSEMNVSTLELGDSALYLCASSAIRGVVDEQFFGPGTRLTVL.

The chain links TRBV7-2 to TRBJ1-1, with D uncertain. Per the germline V gene, CDR1 is SGHTA and CDR2 is FQGNSA. The CDR3 length is 14 residues. V was clipped by 4 bases and J by 6 bases, with 15 bases between them. The CDR3 DNA reads as TGTGCCAGCAGCTCCCGGTGGAGTGCCGCTGAAGCTTTCTTT. Translation: CASSSRWSAAEAFF.

The rearrangement joins TRBV10-3 to TRBJ2-2; 8 nucleotides line up with TRBD1. The V gene end was trimmed by 4 bases and the J gene end by 0 bases; junction bases not matched to a gene: 10. CDR3 length equals 18 residues. Germline CDR1 reads ENHRY; CDR2 reads SYGVKD. The CDR3 nucleotides read TGTGCCATCAGTGCAACCCAAGCAGGGGGCGCGAACACCGGGGAGCTGTTTTTT. Its protein product is CAISATQAGGANTGELFF.

The sample holds a few counts of this clonotype. The chain recombines TRBV4-2 with TRBJ2-3, with 8 bases aligning to TRBD2. Trimming took 4 bases from V and 0 from J; bases not matched to a gene: 9. The germline CDR1 and CDR2 sequences are LGHNA and YNFKEQ. CDR3 length equals 17 residues. This chain's CDR3 is CASSLSGGGLSTDTQYF. The CDR3 DNA sequence: TGTGCCAGCAGCCTGTCGGGGGGGGGTCTAAGCACAGATACGCAGTATTTT.

This clonotype occurred a few times. V gene TRBV5-6 combines with J gene TRBJ2-7; tentatively, D is TRBD1 (7 bases). The germline V gene has CDR1 SGHDT and CDR2 YYEEEE. This CDR3 is built from 13 residues. The V end lost 4 bases, the J end lost 4 bases, and 12 bases lay between the germline ends. The CDR3 protein is CASSRQGGYEQYV. CDR3 nucleotide sequence: TGTGCCAGCAGCCGCCAGGGGGGATACGAGCAGTACGTC.

V gene TRBV18 combines with J gene TRBJ1-4, with D perhaps TRBD1 (6 bases). This CDR3 contains 14 residues. Germline CDR1 is KGHSH and CDR2 is LQKENI. Trimming pared 6 bases from V and 2 bases from J, leaving 10 bases between. The CDR3 spells CASSRGGTNEKLFF. CDR3 bases: TGTGCCAGCTCGCGTGGGGGCACTAATGAAAAACTGTTTTTT.

The CDR3 region is CASSSGQSLDYGYTF. In nucleotides, the CDR3 is TGTGCCAGCAGCTCGGGACAGTCTCTAGACTATGGCTACACCTTC. The gene calls are TRBV11-2 and TRBJ1-2; TRBD1 matches 7 bases. This CDR3 comprises 15 residues. Germline V CDR1 and CDR2: SGHAT, FQNNGV. With 4 bases clipped from V and 3 bases from J, the junction kept 8 bases outside the gene matches.

This clonotype showed up many times. The chain recombines TRBV7-2 with TRBJ2-3; 9 positions match TRBD1. Trimming took 3 bases from V and 3 from J; bases not matched to a gene: 1. The CDR3 contains 14 residues. Germline CDR1 and CDR2: SGHTA and FQGNSA. CDR3 protein: CASSFDRGTDTQYF. CDR3 nucleotide sequence: TGTGCCAGCAGCTTTGACAGGGGGACAGATACGCAGTATTTT.

This clonotype has only a few counts. The V and J genes are TRBV9 and TRBJ1-1, with D hard to call. With 4 bases removed from V and 5 bases from J, the gap between germline ends came to 15 bases. Germline CDR1 reads SGDLS; CDR2 reads YYNGEE. This CDR3 comprises 14 residues. Here the CDR3 DNA reads TGTGCCAGCAGCCCCCGTAGGCATGGTACTGAAGCTTTCTTT. This sequence encodes CASSPRRHGTEAFF.

This clonotype was seen only a few times. The CDR3 nucleotides read TGTGCCAGCGCCATGAACAATCAGCCCCAGCATTTT. Amino acid sequence: CASAMNNQPQHF. J is TRBJ1-5 and V is TRBV3-1; D not resolved. This CDR3 has 12 residues. Between the trimmed V and J ends, which lost 8 bases and 3 bases, there was a span of 8 bases. Germline V gene data show CDR1 as LGHDT and CDR2 as YNNKEL (reference sequence).

This clonotype was counted a few times. One junction end disagrees with the germline gene, perhaps due to a read error. The gene calls are TRBV11-2 and TRBJ1-2, with 9 bases lining up with TRBD1. The CDR3 is 12 residues long. The germline CDR1 and CDR2 sequences are SGHAT and FQNNGV. CDR3 loop: CASSSGQGVFAF. The CDR3 DNA follows: TGTGCCAGCAGCTCGGGACAGGGAGTGTTCGCCTTC.